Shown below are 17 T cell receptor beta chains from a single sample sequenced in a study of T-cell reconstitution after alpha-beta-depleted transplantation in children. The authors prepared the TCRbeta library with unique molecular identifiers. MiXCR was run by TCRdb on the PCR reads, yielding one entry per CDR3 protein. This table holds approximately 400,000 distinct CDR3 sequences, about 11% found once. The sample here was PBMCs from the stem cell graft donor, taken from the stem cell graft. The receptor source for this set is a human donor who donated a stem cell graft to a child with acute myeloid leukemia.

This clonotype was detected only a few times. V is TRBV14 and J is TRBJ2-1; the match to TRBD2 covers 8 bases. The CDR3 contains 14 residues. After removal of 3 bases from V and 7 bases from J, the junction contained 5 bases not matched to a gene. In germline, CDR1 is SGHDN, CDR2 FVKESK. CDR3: CASSHLTSVNEQFF. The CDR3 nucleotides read TGTGCCAGCAGCCACCTGACTAGCGTGAATGAGCAGTTCTTC.

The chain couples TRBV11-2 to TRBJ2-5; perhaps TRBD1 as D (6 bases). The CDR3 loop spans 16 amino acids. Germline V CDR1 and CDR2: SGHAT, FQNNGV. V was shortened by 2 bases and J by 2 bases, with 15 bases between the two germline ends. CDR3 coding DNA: TGTGCCAGCAGCTTACCCCGGACAGTCCTACAAGAGACCCAGTACTTC. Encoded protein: CASSLPRTVLQETQYF.

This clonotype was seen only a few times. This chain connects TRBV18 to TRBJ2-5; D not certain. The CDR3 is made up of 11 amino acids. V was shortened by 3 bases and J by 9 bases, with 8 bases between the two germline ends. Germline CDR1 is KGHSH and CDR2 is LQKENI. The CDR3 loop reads CASSPERAQYF. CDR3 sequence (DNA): TGTGCCAGCTCACCTGAAAGGGCCCAGTACTTC.

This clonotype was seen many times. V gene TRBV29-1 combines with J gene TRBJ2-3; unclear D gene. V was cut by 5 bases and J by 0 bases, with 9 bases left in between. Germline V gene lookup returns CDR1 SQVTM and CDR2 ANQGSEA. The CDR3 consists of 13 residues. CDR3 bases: TGCAGCGTTATCGGGTATAGCACAGATACGCAGTATTTT. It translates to CSVIGYSTDTQYF.

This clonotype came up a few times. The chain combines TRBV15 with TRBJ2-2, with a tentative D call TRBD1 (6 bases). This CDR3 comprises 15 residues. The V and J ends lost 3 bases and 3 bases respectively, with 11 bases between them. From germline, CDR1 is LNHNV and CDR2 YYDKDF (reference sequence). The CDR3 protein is CATSRQTGHTGELFF. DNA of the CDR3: TGTGCCACCAGCAGGCAGACAGGCCACACCGGGGAGCTGTTTTTT. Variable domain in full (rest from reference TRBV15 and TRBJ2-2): DAMVIQNPRYQVTQFGKPVTLSCSQTLNHNVMYWYQQKSSQAPKLLFHYYDKDFNNEADTPDNFQSRRPNTSFCFLDIRSPGLGDTAMYLCATSRQTGHTGELFFGEGSRLTVL.

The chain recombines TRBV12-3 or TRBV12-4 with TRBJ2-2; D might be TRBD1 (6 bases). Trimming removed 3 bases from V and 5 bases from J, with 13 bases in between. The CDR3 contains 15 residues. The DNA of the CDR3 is TGTGCCAGCAGTTTGGCAGGGGCCATGACCGGGGAGCTGTTTTTT. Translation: CASSLAGAMTGELFF.

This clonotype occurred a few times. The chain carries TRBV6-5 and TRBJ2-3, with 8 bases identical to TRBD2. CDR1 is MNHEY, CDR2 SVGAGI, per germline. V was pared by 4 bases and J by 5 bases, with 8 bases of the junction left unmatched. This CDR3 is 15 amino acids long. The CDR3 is CASSLGGGRGDTQYF. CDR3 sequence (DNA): TGTGCCAGCAGTTTAGGCGGGGGGCGTGGAGATACGCAGTATTTT.

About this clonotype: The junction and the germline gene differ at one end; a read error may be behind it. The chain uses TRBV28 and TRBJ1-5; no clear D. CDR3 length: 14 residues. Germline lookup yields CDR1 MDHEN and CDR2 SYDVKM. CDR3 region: CASSRLVSNPPQHF. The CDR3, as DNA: TGTGCCAGCAGTCGGCTTGTTAGCAATCCGCCCCAGCATTTT. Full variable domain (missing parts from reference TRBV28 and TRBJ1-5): DVKVTQSSRYLVKRTGEKVFLECVQDMDHENMFWYRQDPGLGLRLIYFSYDVKMKEKGDIPEGYSVSREKKERFSLILESASTNQTSMYLCASSRLVSNPPQHFGDGTRLSIL.

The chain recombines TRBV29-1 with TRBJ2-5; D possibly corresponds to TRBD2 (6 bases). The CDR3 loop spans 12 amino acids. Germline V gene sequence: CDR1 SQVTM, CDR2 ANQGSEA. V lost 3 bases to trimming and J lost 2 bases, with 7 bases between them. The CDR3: CSVDLAQETQYF. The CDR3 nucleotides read TGCAGCGTTGACCTAGCGCAAGAGACCCAGTACTTC.

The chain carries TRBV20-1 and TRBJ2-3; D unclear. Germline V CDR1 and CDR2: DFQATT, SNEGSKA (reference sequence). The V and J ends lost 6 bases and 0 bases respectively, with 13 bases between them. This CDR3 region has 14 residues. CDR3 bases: TGCAGTGCAACACTGGGGTTTAGCACAGATACGCAGTATTTT. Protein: CSATLGFSTDTQYF.

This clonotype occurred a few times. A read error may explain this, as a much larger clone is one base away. CDR3: CASSAGQNTEAFF. Here the CDR3 DNA reads TGTGCCAGCAGCGCGGGACAGAACACTGAAGCTTTCTTT. The chain employs TRBV7-2 and TRBJ1-1; perhaps TRBD1 as D (6 bases). V lost 5 bases to trimming and J lost 1 base, with 8 bases between them. This CDR3 is built from 13 residues. Germline CDR1 SGHTA, CDR2 FQGNSA.

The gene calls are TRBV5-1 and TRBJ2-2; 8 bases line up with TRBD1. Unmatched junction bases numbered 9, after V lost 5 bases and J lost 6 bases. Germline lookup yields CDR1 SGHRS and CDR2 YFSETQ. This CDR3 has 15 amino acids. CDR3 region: CASRPGQDPAGELFF. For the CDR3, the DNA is TGCGCCAGCAGGCCGGGACAGGACCCCGCCGGGGAGCTGTTTTTT.

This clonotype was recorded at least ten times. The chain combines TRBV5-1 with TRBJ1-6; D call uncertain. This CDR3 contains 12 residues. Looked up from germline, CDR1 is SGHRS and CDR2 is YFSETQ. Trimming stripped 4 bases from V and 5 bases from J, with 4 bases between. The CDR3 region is CASSENNSPLHF. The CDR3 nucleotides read TGCGCCAGCAGCGAAAATAATTCACCCCTCCACTTT.

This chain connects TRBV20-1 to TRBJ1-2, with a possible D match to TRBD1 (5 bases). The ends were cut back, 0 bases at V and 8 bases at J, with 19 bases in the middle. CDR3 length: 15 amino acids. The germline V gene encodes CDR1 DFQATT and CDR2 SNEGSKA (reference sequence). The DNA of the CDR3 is TGCAGTGCTAGAGATTACCGGACACCCTCGGGGGGCTACACCTTC. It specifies CSARDYRTPSGGYTF.

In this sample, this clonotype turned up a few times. The CDR3 DNA reads as TGCAGTGCTAAAAGACAGGGGGCTTTGACTAATGAAAAACTGTTTTTT. This gives the protein CSAKRQGALTNEKLFF. The chain recombines TRBV20-1 with TRBJ1-4; 10 bases are a match to TRBD1. This CDR3 spans 16 amino acids. V was pared by 4 bases and J by 2 bases, with 7 bases of the junction left unmatched. Germline CDR1 DFQATT, CDR2 SNEGSKA (reference sequence).

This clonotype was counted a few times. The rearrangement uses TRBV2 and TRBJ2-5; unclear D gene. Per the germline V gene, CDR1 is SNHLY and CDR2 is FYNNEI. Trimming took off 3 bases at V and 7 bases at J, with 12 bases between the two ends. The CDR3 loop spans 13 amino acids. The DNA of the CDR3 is TGTGCCAGCAGTGAGCAACAATTCGGGACCCAGTACTTC. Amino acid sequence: CASSEQQFGTQYF.

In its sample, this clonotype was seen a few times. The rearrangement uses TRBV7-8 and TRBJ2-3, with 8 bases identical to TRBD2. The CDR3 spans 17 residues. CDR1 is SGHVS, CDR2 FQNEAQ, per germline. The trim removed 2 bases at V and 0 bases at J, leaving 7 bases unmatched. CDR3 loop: CASSLPFGGGSTDTQYF. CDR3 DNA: TGTGCCAGCAGCTTACCGTTCGGGGGGGGTAGCACAGATACGCAGTATTTT.